This T cell receptor (beta chain) derives from a study of neurological immune-mediated disorders. Study observations and caveats: There were no CDR3 amino acid sequences shared by expanded clones across subjects, a result suggesting private repertoires in all groups.

In its sample, this clonotype was seen many times. The antigen remains undetermined. The CDR3 is made up of 15 amino acids. CDR1 and CDR2 (germline): DFQATT, SNEGSKA (reference sequence). After removal of 0 bases from V and 6 bases from J, the junction contained 7 bases not matched to a gene. The cDNA was produced through 5'RACE with 10-nucleotide random UMIs. TCRdb re-called the 5' RACE reads through MiXCR, storing one row per CDR3 protein. Seen here are about 41,000 distinct CDR3 sequences, approximately 2.4% observed once, and the top ten hold 10% to 15%. This TCR was sampled from a man aged 25-45 years with multiple sclerosis. The rearrangement joins TRBV20-1 to TRBJ2-2; the match to TRBD1 covers 7 bases. Sequencing was carried out using PBMCs. CDR3 residues: CSARDIQGDAGELFF. For the CDR3, the DNA is TGCAGTGCTAGAGATATCCAGGGGGACGCCGGGGAGCTGTTTTTT.